The 14 T cell receptor beta chains below all came from one sample that was sequenced in a study of T cells in Graves' hyperthyroidism and ophthalmopathy. The source material, RNA transcripts, was used to amplify TCR beta CDR3 regions. TCR CDR3 regions were first amplified by RT-PCR with HTBI primers. TCRdb reprocessed the multiplex PCR reads via MiXCR and lists one record per CDR3 protein. This table has 300,000 to 400,000 distinct CDR3 sequences, about 14% appearing once. Specimen: blood. The receptors stem from a woman aged 25 to 45 with Graves' hyperthyroidism.

V is TRBV6-4 and J is TRBJ2-6; D is undetermined. The CDR3 extends over 15 amino acids. The germline CDR1 and CDR2 sequences are MRHNA and SNTAGT. Trimming took off 5 bases at V and 1 base at J, with 9 bases between the two ends. The DNA of the CDR3 is TGTGCCAGCAGTTCGTCGGAGTCTGGGGCCAACGTCCTGACTTTC. Protein sequence: CASSSSESGANVLTF.

This chain connects TRBV3-1 to TRBJ2-7; tentative D call: TRBD1 (5 bases). Trimming removed 4 bases from V and 1 base from J, with 8 bases in between. The CDR3 runs to 13 residues. Germline V gene lookup returns CDR1 LGHDT and CDR2 YNNKEL (reference sequence). The CDR3 protein is CASSLRQSYEQYF. The CDR3 DNA is TGTGCCAGCAGCCTCCGACAGTCCTACGAGCAGTACTTC.

The CDR3 DNA reads as TGTGCCAGCAGCCAGGAACTCGGACTAGCTAAAGAGACCCAGTACTTC. Amino acids: CASSQELGLAKETQYF. The rearrangement uses TRBV4-2 and TRBJ2-5, with 8 bases fitting TRBD2. Germline V gene data show CDR1 as LGHNA and CDR2 as YNFKEQ. This CDR3 contains 16 residues. J gave up 3 bases and V 3 bases, and 9 bases lay outside the gene matches.

This clonotype has a count of ten or more. The chain joins TRBV28 to TRBJ1-5; TRBD1 matches 9 bases. The CDR3 spans 14 residues. Germline trimming cut 4 bases from V and 7 bases from J; bases unmatched to any gene: 5. The germline gives CDR1 MDHEN, CDR2 SYDVKM. The CDR3 DNA reads TGTGCCAGCAGTTGGGACAGGGTCGGCCAGCCCCAGCATTTT. Protein product: CASSWDRVGQPQHF.

This clonotype appeared many times. V and J are TRBV7-2 and TRBJ1-6; no clear D gene. Germline values: CDR1 SGHTA, CDR2 FQGNSA. V was shortened by 3 bases and J by 3 bases, with 12 bases between the two germline ends. The CDR3 is 16 amino acids. The CDR3 region is CASSLDRGGYNSPLHF. The CDR3 region has the DNA TGTGCCAGCAGCTTGGACCGGGGAGGCTATAATTCACCCCTCCACTTT.

This clonotype was seen only a few times. V gene TRBV3-1 combines with J gene TRBJ1-1, with a weak D call TRBD1 (5 bases). The germline V gene has CDR1 LGHDT and CDR2 YNNKEL (reference sequence). Deletions cut 2 bases from V and 3 bases from J, with 13 bases between. The CDR3 extends over 15 amino acids. The CDR3 DNA is TGTGCCAGCAGCCAATTCAGGTCGGGGGACACTGAAGCTTTCTTT. This encodes CASSQFRSGDTEAFF.

This clonotype was detected only a few times. This chain links TRBV25-1 with TRBJ1-1; 9 bases match TRBD1. The CDR3 loop spans 14 amino acids. V lost 4 bases, J lost 4 bases, and 4 bases stayed unmatched. The V gene's germline CDR1 is MGHDK and CDR2 SYGVNS. CDR3 DNA sequence: TGTGCCAGCAGTGCGACAGGGGGTTTCACTGAAGCTTTCTTT. Translating it yields CASSATGGFTEAFF.

Note on this clonotype: Possible read error: a much larger clone is one base away. This rearrangement joins TRBV5-1 to TRBJ1-1; D may be TRBD1 (6 bases). Germline assignment: CDR1 SGHRS and CDR2 YFSETQ. The CDR3 length is 15 residues. V dropped 0 bases and J dropped 8 bases, with 17 bases sitting between them. CDR3 in amino acids: CASSLGGIAGVEAFF. The CDR3, as DNA: TGCGCCAGCAGCTTGGGCGGGATCGCAGGGGTCGAAGCTTTCTTT.

J is TRBJ1-1 and V is TRBV7-2; 8 bases line up with TRBD1. This CDR3 is 15 amino acids long. V lost 4 bases to trimming and J lost 5 bases; unmatched junction nucleotides: 9. The germline gives CDR1 SGHTA, CDR2 FQGNSA. DNA of the CDR3: TGTGCCAGCAGCTCTGGACAGGGAGGTGGGACTGAAGCTTTCTTT. As protein: CASSSGQGGGTEAFF.

This clonotype appeared many times. The chain joins TRBV20-1 to TRBJ2-2, with 7 nucleotides matching TRBD2. From germline, CDR1 is DFQATT and CDR2 SNEGSKA (reference sequence). This CDR3 region has 15 residues. V lost 5 bases, J lost 3 bases, and 9 bases stayed unmatched. CDR3 DNA: TGCAGTGCTCGGGAGCTAGCGGACGACACCGGGGAGCTGTTTTTT. It translates to CSARELADDTGELFF.

Ten or more counts support this clonotype. V usage is TRBV6-1 and J usage is TRBJ2-7; 7 bases fit TRBD2. CDR1 and CDR2 from the germline V gene are MNHNS and SASEGT. The CDR3 contains 16 residues. With V trimmed by 6 bases and J by 1 base, 12 bases remained unmatched. The CDR3 bases are TGTGCCAGCAGGAGCTTGAGGGAGGGAAATTCCTACGAGCAGTACTTC. Translation: CASRSLREGNSYEQYF.

The table lists this clonotype with many counts. The chain couples TRBV10-3 to TRBJ2-7; 12 nucleotides align to TRBD2. CDR1 and CDR2 from the germline V gene are ENHRY and SYGVKD. This CDR3 comprises 14 residues. With V trimmed by 6 bases and J by 6 bases, 6 bases remained unmatched. Written as DNA, the CDR3 is TGTGCCATCAGCCGACTAGCGGGAGTAAGCGAGCAGTACTTC. Its protein product is CAISRLAGVSEQYF.

This rearrangement joins TRBV27 to TRBJ2-5; TRBD2 matches at 9 bases. The J segment lost 1 base and the V segment lost 5 bases, leaving 11 bases of the junction unmatched. From germline, CDR1 is MNHEY and CDR2 SMNVEV (reference sequence). The CDR3 runs 17 residues. The CDR3 DNA reads TGTGCCAGCAGTCATTCTCTCGGACTAGCGCTCCAAGAGACCCAGTACTTC. This encodes CASSHSLGLALQETQYF.

This clonotype was seen repeatedly, ten times or more. The chain couples TRBV6-1 to TRBJ2-1; 8 nucleotides agree with TRBD1. V shed 6 bases and J 4 bases; nucleotides not matched to a gene: 8. Germline CDR1 MNHNS, CDR2 SASEGT. This CDR3 is 15 amino acids long. As DNA, the CDR3 is TGTGCCAGCAGAACTCCCGGGACAGGATACAATGAGCAGTTCTTC. Encoded protein: CASRTPGTGYNEQFF.